These 17 T cell receptor beta chains came from one sample sequenced in a study of shared clonotypes between healthy human individuals. This table comes from immunoSEQ multiplex PCR, and its TCRdb copy is limited to in-frame clones, with some not included. The table has roughly 2,500,000 clones, 93% seen once. Sequencing was performed on naive CD4+ T cells from PBMCs. Subset in this sample: CD45RA+ positively selected. The receptor source for this set is a man aged 18 to 29 in good health. Some clones in this sample may be carry-over from other donors' samples.

In this sample, this clone turned up a few times. The chain carries TRBV27 and TRBJ2-6, with TRBD2 as a possible D gene (6 bases). This CDR3 region has 15 residues. Germline V gene data show CDR1 as MNHEY and CDR2 as SMNVEV (reference sequence). V was cut by 3 bases and J by 2 bases, with 8 bases left in between. CDR3 residues: CASSLAGPGANVLTF. CDR3 bases: TGTGCCAGCAGTTTGGCGGGGCCTGGGGCCAACGTCCTGACTTTC.

This rearrangement joins TRBV28 to TRBJ1-1; D gene unclear. The germline gives CDR1 MDHEN, CDR2 SYDVKM. Trimming shortened V by 4 bases and J by 0 bases, and 21 bases separated the two germline ends. There are 18 residues in the CDR3. CDR3 region: CASSSPPGRRSMNTEAFF. In DNA, the CDR3 is TGTGCCAGCAGTTCACCCCCGGGCAGGAGGTCCATGAACACTGAAGCTTTCTTT.

Notes on this clone: The sample carries other DNA sequences with the same CDR3. This sequence joins TRBV5-1 and TRBJ1-5; D call uncertain. V was shortened by 0 bases and J by 2 bases, with 3 bases between the two germline ends. The germline V gene encodes CDR1 SGHRS and CDR2 YFSETQ. The CDR3 runs 13 residues. CDR3 sequence (DNA): TGCGCCAGCAGCTTGGCAGGCAATCAGCCCCAGCATTTT. Translated: CASSLAGNQPQHF.

The rearrangement links TRBV7-2 to TRBJ2-2; 11 bases agree with TRBD2. The trim removed 6 bases at V and 1 base at J, leaving 4 bases unmatched. The CDR3 has 16 amino acids. CDR1 SGHTA and CDR2 FQGNSA come from the germline V gene. CDR3 in amino acids: CASRTGTSGNTGELFF. The CDR3 DNA sequence: TGTGCCAGCAGAACCGGGACTAGCGGGAACACCGGGGAGCTGTTTTTT.

The chain uses TRBV6-6 and TRBJ2-1, with a weak D call TRBD1 (6 bases). The CDR3 runs 14 residues. Between the trimmed V and J ends, which lost 8 bases and 6 bases, there was a span of 17 bases. Germline CDR1 reads MNHNY; CDR2 reads SVGAGI (reference sequence). The CDR3 nucleotides are TGTGCCAGCTTAGTGGCAGGGGAGTTCAATGAGCAGTTCTTC. Encoded protein: CASLVAGEFNEQFF.

The chain combines TRBV18 with TRBJ2-5, with a possible D match to TRBD1 (5 bases). The V end lost 4 bases, the J end lost 2 bases, and 14 bases lay between the germline ends. Germline loops: CDR1 KGHSH, CDR2 LQKENI. This CDR3 is 15 amino acids long. Written as DNA, the CDR3 is TGTGCCAGCTCACAAGGGGCAGGGCTTCAAGAGACCCAGTACTTC. Protein: CASSQGAGLQETQYF.

The chain uses TRBV30 and TRBJ1-3; no reliable D call. Trimming shortened V by 4 bases and J by 4 bases, and 20 bases separated the two germline ends. Germline lookup yields CDR1 GTSNPN and CDR2 SVGIG (reference sequence). The CDR3 totals 16 residues. The CDR3 DNA reads TGTGCCTGGACCCCGGGATCCGCTATGACAGGAAACACCATATATTTT. Amino acids: CAWTPGSAMTGNTIYF.

With regard to this clone: Other DNA sequences in the same sample also yield this CDR3. This sequence joins TRBV28 and TRBJ2-7; 7 bases are a match to TRBD1. The J segment lost 7 bases and the V segment lost 3 bases, leaving 3 bases of the junction unmatched. CDR1 is MDHEN and CDR2 is SYDVKM in the germline V gene. The CDR3 sequence is 12 residues long. The CDR3 here is CASSLRQGEQYF. The CDR3 region has the DNA TGTGCCAGCAGTTTGAGACAGGGAGAGCAGTACTTC.

The CDR3 reads CASSFLGVFSGNTIYF. Written as DNA, the CDR3 is TGTGCCAGCAGCTTTCTGGGGGTATTCTCTGGAAACACCATATATTTT. V is TRBV7-2 and J is TRBJ1-3, with D maybe TRBD1 (5 bases). The ends were cut back, 3 bases at V and 0 bases at J, with 12 bases in the middle. The CDR3 has 16 residues. Germline V CDR1 and CDR2: SGHTA, FQGNSA.

Details on this clone: Different DNA sequences within this sample yield the same CDR3. The chain carries TRBV6-5 and TRBJ2-2, with D perhaps TRBD2 (6 bases). Looked up from germline, CDR1 is MNHEY and CDR2 is SVGAGI. The CDR3 spans 13 residues. Trimming took 2 bases from V and 5 from J, leaving 6 bases between them. The CDR3 DNA reads as TGTGCCAGCAGTTACGGGGGGACCGGGGAGCTGTTTTTT. It is translated as CASSYGGTGELFF.

The genes are TRBV19 and TRBJ2-7, with 9 positions matching TRBD1. Trimming removed 11 bases from V and 2 bases from J; junction bases left unmatched: 10. Germline lookup yields CDR1 LNHDA and CDR2 SQIVND (reference sequence). The CDR3 loop spans 14 amino acids. The CDR3: CASQRDRATYEQYF. The CDR3 nucleotides read TGTGCCTCTCAGCGGGACAGGGCCACCTACGAGCAGTACTTC. The variable domain in full, completed from reference TRBV19 and TRBJ2-7, reads DGGITQSPKYLFRKEGQNVTLSCEQNLNHDAMYWYRQDPGQGLRLIYYSQIVNDFQKGDIAEGYSVSREKKESFPLTVTSAQKNPTAFYLCASQRDRATYEQYFGPGTRLTVT.

This clone was observed a single time. The chain carries TRBV7-2 and TRBJ1-2; TRBD1 might be the D (6 bases). The CDR3 runs to 13 residues. Germline lookup yields CDR1 SGHTA and CDR2 FQGNSA. Trimming removed 3 bases at V and 12 bases at J, with 17 bases between. The CDR3 DNA sequence: TGTGCCAGCAGCTTTGACAAGGGGGTTTATAACACCTTC. Amino acid sequence: CASSFDKGVYNTF.

This clone has only one observation. The J gene is TRBJ2-3, the V gene TRBV28; D is undetermined. Germline V gene lookup returns CDR1 MDHEN and CDR2 SYDVKM. The CDR3 covers 13 residues. V was clipped by 6 bases and J by 6 bases, with 13 bases between them. CDR3 residues: CASRSPGTDTQYF. Here the CDR3 DNA reads TGTGCCAGCAGGTCCCCTGGAACCGATACGCAGTATTTT.

This clone was seen just once. This CDR3 is CASSEAGQDTEAFF. In DNA form, the CDR3 reads TGTGCCAGCAGTGAAGCGGGACAGGACACTGAAGCTTTCTTT. J is TRBJ1-1 and V is TRBV6-1; 8 positions agree with TRBD1. CDR1 MNHNS and CDR2 SASEGT come from the germline V gene. The CDR3 consists of 14 residues. The ends lost 0 bases at V and 3 bases at J; junction bases unmatched: 0.

The V and J genes are TRBV6-6 and TRBJ2-5; D is tentatively TRBD1 or TRBD2 (7 bases each). The CDR3 has 14 amino acids. V was shortened by 5 bases and J by 1 base, with 11 bases between the two germline ends. CDR1 is MNHNY, CDR2 SVGAGI, per germline (reference sequence). The CDR3 region has the DNA TGTGCCAGCAGTGCCAGGGGGGGCCAAGAGACCCAGTACTTC. As protein: CASSARGGQETQYF.

The chain links TRBV28 to TRBJ1-5, with D unclear. Germline assignment: CDR1 MDHEN and CDR2 SYDVKM. V lost 5 bases, J lost 2 bases, and 13 bases lay in between. The CDR3 consists of 15 residues. The DNA for the CDR3 is TGTGCCAGCAGTCATGCGGGGAGTGGCAATCAGCCCCAGCATTTT. Protein: CASSHAGSGNQPQHF.

The V and J genes are TRBV5-4 and TRBJ2-6, with D maybe TRBD2 (6 bases). CDR1 is SGHNT and CDR2 is YYREEE in the germline V gene (reference sequence). The CDR3 has 14 amino acids. V was trimmed by 10 bases and J by 0 bases, leaving 11 bases between them. In DNA, the CDR3 is TGTGCCTTGCGGGACGGCTCTGGGGCCAACGTCCTGACTTTC. Protein sequence: CALRDGSGANVLTF.